What follows are 16 T cell receptor beta chains derived from one specimen sequenced in a study of radiation and T cells in renal cell carcinoma. Produced via immunoSEQ multiplex PCR; TCRdb's table is partial and in-frame only. The table has 50,000 to 70,000 clones, 65% to 80% seen once; the top ten hold approximately 7%. Regarding time point: blood 4 weeks post-SBRT, at nephrectomy. The treatment here: 15 Gy SBRT to primary tumor, nephrectomy 4 weeks later. The specimen comprised blood, sampled from a patient whose treatment included radiotherapy and nephrectomy. Source of these receptors: a man aged 60-69 years with renal cell carcinoma.

This chain connects TRBV19 to TRBJ2-1; D might be TRBD2 (6 bases). The germline V gene has CDR1 LNHDA and CDR2 SQIVND (reference sequence). Trimming shortened V by 1 base and J by 6 bases, and 10 bases separated the two germline ends. This CDR3 contains 14 residues. This chain's CDR3 is CASSIARGSNEQFF. The CDR3 DNA reads as TGTGCCAGTAGTATAGCCCGGGGGAGCAATGAGCAGTTCTTC.

The chain recombines TRBV10-3 with TRBJ2-3, with 7 bases identical to TRBD2. This CDR3 is 15 amino acids long. Germline CDR1 is ENHRY and CDR2 is SYGVKD. The ends lost 3 bases at V and 0 bases at J; junction bases unmatched: 3. The CDR3 is CAISDQRGSTDTQYF. As DNA, the CDR3 is TGTGCCATCAGTGACCAGCGGGGTAGCACAGATACGCAGTATTTT.

The rearrangement uses TRBV6-6 and TRBJ2-5; 7 nucleotides align to TRBD2. With V trimmed by 4 bases and J by 7 bases, 6 bases remained unmatched. Germline loops: CDR1 MNHNY, CDR2 SVGAGI (reference sequence). The CDR3 runs 13 residues. The CDR3 reads CASSSGGPPTQYF. In DNA, the CDR3 is TGTGCCAGCAGTTCGGGGGGACCCCCGACCCAGTACTTC.

The genes are TRBV9 and TRBJ2-7, with 7 bases aligning to TRBD2. The CDR3 is 14 amino acids. V lost 4 bases to trimming and J lost 6 bases; unmatched junction nucleotides: 10. Germline CDR1 is SGDLS and CDR2 is YYNGEE. In nucleotides, the CDR3 is TGTGCCAGCAGCTCGGGGGGACCATTGGGCGAGCAGTACTTC. This translates into CASSSGGPLGEQYF.

This chain links TRBV6-1 with TRBJ2-7; no firm D call. The CDR3 is made up of 13 amino acids. V was trimmed by 3 bases and J by 6 bases, leaving 12 bases between them. Per the germline V gene, CDR1 is MNHNS and CDR2 is SASEGT. The CDR3 DNA reads TGTGCCAGCAGTGAGACCGGGCCTAGCGAGCAGTACTTC. Translating gives CASSETGPSEQYF.

The chain links TRBV25-1 to TRBJ2-3; TRBD2 matches at 12 bases. CDR1 and CDR2 from the germline V gene are MGHDK and SYGVNS. The CDR3 runs to 17 residues. After removal of 8 bases from V and 1 base from J, the junction contained 10 bases not matched to a gene. The CDR3 sequence: CASGERLAGVGTDTQYF. The CDR3 DNA follows: TGTGCCAGCGGGGAGCGACTAGCGGGGGTCGGCACAGATACGCAGTATTTT.

J is TRBJ2-1 and V is TRBV7-9, with 11 bases lining up with TRBD2. In germline, CDR1 is SEHNR, CDR2 FQNEAQ (reference sequence). This CDR3 region has 16 residues. Trimming cost V 5 bases and J 4 bases; bases outside gene matches: 7. CDR3 nucleotide sequence: TGTGCCAGCAGCGACATAGCGGGAGGGGTATACAATGAGCAGTTCTTC. Translated, it gives CASSDIAGGVYNEQFF.

The chain couples TRBV7-9 to TRBJ1-1; D remains unclear. Germline values: CDR1 SEHNR, CDR2 FQNEAQ (reference sequence). The CDR3 has 13 amino acids. V was pared by 2 bases and J by 0 bases, with 4 bases between. CDR3 coding DNA: TGTGCCAGCAGCTTAACAGTGAACACTGAAGCTTTCTTT. This translates into CASSLTVNTEAFF.

This clone was seen once. The chain recombines TRBV9 with TRBJ2-1; 9 nucleotides agree with TRBD2. Unmatched junction bases numbered 8, after V lost 4 bases and J lost 0 bases. The CDR3 covers 17 residues. Germline V lookup: CDR1 SGDLS, CDR2 YYNGEE. The CDR3 region has the DNA TGTGCCAGCAGCCCCATGACTAGCGGTTACTCCTACAATGAGCAGTTCTTC. As protein: CASSPMTSGYSYNEQFF.

The chain couples TRBV13 to TRBJ1-1; a weak D match, TRBD1 (5 bases). V was pared by 1 base and J by 4 bases, with 7 bases between. Germline V CDR1 and CDR2: PRHDT, FYEKMQ (reference sequence). The CDR3 has 13 amino acids. This CDR3 is CASSLARVTEAFF. DNA for the CDR3: TGTGCCAGCAGCTTAGCCAGGGTCACTGAAGCTTTCTTT.

The V gene is TRBV5-1, the J gene TRBJ2-3, with D perhaps matching TRBD1 or TRBD2 (7 bases each). This CDR3 comprises 14 residues. The germline V gene encodes CDR1 SGHRS and CDR2 YFSETQ. Trimming pared 4 bases from V and 7 bases from J, leaving 16 bases between. CDR3 coding DNA: TGCGCCAGCAGCCTCGACAGGGAGGGAAATACGCAGTATTTT. Its protein is CASSLDREGNTQYF.

Only a few counts were recorded for this clone. CDR3 amino acids: CSASPSGPQHF. DNA of the CDR3: TGCAGTGCTAGCCCGTCAGGGCCCCAGCATTTT. J is TRBJ1-5 and V is TRBV20-1, with D hard to call. V was trimmed by 3 bases and J by 9 bases, leaving 9 bases between them. The CDR3 is made up of 11 amino acids. CDR1 is DFQATT, CDR2 SNEGSKA, per germline (reference sequence).

This chain uses TRBV7-3 with TRBJ1-3; 9 bases are shared with TRBD1. Germline V gives CDR1 SGHTA, CDR2 FQGTGA. After removal of 2 bases from V and 0 bases from J, the junction contained 14 bases not matched to a gene. The CDR3 spans 20 residues. The CDR3 is CASSLGLGTGSFDSGNTIYF. The CDR3, as DNA: TGTGCCAGCAGCTTAGGCCTGGGGACAGGGTCTTTCGACTCTGGAAACACCATATATTTT.

This clone appeared once. The V and J genes are TRBV6-1 and TRBJ2-4, with a weak D call TRBD2 (6 bases). This CDR3 is built from 18 residues. Deletions cut 1 base from V and 0 bases from J, with 16 bases between. CDR1 is MNHNS and CDR2 is SASEGT in the germline V gene. As DNA, the CDR3 is TGTGCCAGCAGTGAAGATATATCGGGAGTAGTAGCCAAAAACATTCAGTACTTC. Translation gives CASSEDISGVVAKNIQYF.

The gene calls are TRBV5-1 and TRBJ1-3; the D gene is possibly TRBD1 (6 bases). Germline CDR1 is SGHRS and CDR2 is YFSETQ. Trimming left V 3 bases short and J 2 bases short, with 12 bases between. The CDR3 is 15 residues long. CDR3 nucleotide sequence: TGCGCCAGCAGCTGGGAACAGGGCCCTGGAAACACCATATATTTT. This encodes CASSWEQGPGNTIYF. Variable domain in full (rest from reference TRBV5-1 and TRBJ1-3): KAGVTQTPRYLIKTRGQQVTLSCSPISGHRSVSWYQQTPGQGLQFLFEYFSETQRNKGNFPGRFSGRQFSNSRSEMNVSTLELGDSALYLCASSWEQGPGNTIYFGEGSWLTVV.

This clone was found once. The chain employs TRBV30 and TRBJ2-2; no clear D. V was trimmed by 0 bases and J by 1 base, leaving 3 bases between them. Germline CDR1 and CDR2: GTSNPN and SVGIG (reference sequence). The CDR3 covers 13 residues. CDR3 nucleotide sequence: TGTGCCTGGAGTGTTAGGAACACCGGGGAGCTGTTTTTT. Residues: CAWSVRNTGELFF.